This entry lists 21 T cell receptor beta chains sequenced from one sample in a study of Ad26.COV2.S vaccination and SARS-CoV-2 variants. The protocol was immunoSEQ multiplex PCR, while the TCRdb copy is restricted to in-frame clones and leaves out a portion. In the table there are around 350,000 clones, about 91% of which are singletons. The input for sequencing was peripheral blood, taken after recovery from COVID-19. Receptor source: a human donor who had recovered from COVID-19.

The table lists this clone with a few counts. This chain joins TRBV4-3 and TRBJ1-2; weak D call: TRBD1 (5 bases). Germline V gene sequence: CDR1 LGHNA, CDR2 YSLEER. Trimming took 0 bases from V and 4 from J, leaving 12 bases between them. CDR3 length: 15 amino acids. CDR3 sequence (DNA): TGCGCCAGCAGCCAAGAAGAGGGGACGGCCTATGGCTACACCTTC. This translates into CASSQEEGTAYGYTF.

The chain carries TRBV19 and TRBJ2-1, with no clear D. V lost 4 bases to trimming and J lost 9 bases, with 10 bases between them. The CDR3 is 12 amino acids. In germline, CDR1 is LNHDA, CDR2 SQIVND (reference sequence). The CDR3 sequence: CASSNPLVEQFF. In DNA, the CDR3 is TGTGCCAGTAGTAATCCCTTGGTTGAGCAGTTCTTC.

This chain links TRBV5-1 with TRBJ1-1; 7 bases fit TRBD1. Germline CDR1 and CDR2: SGHRS and YFSETQ. Trimming at V came to 1 base and at J to 2 bases, leaving 8 bases not matched to a gene. The CDR3 length is 16 residues. The CDR3 region is CASSLLRGTANTEAFF. CDR3 bases: TGCGCCAGCAGCTTGCTGAGGGGGACAGCTAACACTGAAGCTTTCTTT.

This clone has just one count. V gene TRBV7-9 combines with J gene TRBJ1-2, with a weak D call TRBD1 (6 bases). The length of the CDR3 is 18 residues. The V end lost 3 bases, the J end lost 2 bases, and 22 bases lay between the germline ends. Per the germline V gene, CDR1 is SEHNR and CDR2 is FQNEAQ (reference sequence). The CDR3 DNA reads TGTGCCAGCAGCTTTTCGATAGCCGCACAGGGTGAAAACTATGGCTACACCTTC. Encoded protein: CASSFSIAAQGENYGYTF.

This clone was seen only a few times. This chain links TRBV5-6 with TRBJ1-1; D is undetermined. Germline CDR1 reads SGHDT; CDR2 reads YYEEEE. Deletions cut 2 bases from V and 7 bases from J, with 21 bases between. The CDR3 is made up of 16 amino acids. CDR3 protein: CASSLFESAVRSEAFF. The DNA for the CDR3 is TGTGCCAGCAGCTTATTTGAATCGGCTGTACGGAGTGAAGCTTTCTTT.

The rearrangement uses TRBV9 and TRBJ2-1; possible D gene TRBD2, 7 bases. CDR1 SGDLS and CDR2 YYNGEE come from the germline V gene. Trimming left V 5 bases short and J 10 bases short, with 19 bases between. This CDR3 contains 14 residues. The CDR3 coding sequence is TGTGCCAGCAGTGCGGGGGCCCTTATCCCCGAGCAGTTCTTC. Its translation: CASSAGALIPEQFF.

V usage is TRBV20-1 and J usage is TRBJ2-1; TRBD2 agrees at 9 bases. This CDR3 has 16 residues. Germline trimming cut 6 bases from V and 4 bases from J; bases unmatched to any gene: 13. Germline loops: CDR1 DFQATT, CDR2 SNEGSKA (reference sequence). CDR3 protein: CSASLLAGVRYNEQFF. In nucleotides, the CDR3 is TGCAGTGCCAGTCTCTTAGCGGGGGTCCGGTACAATGAGCAGTTCTTC.

The genes are TRBV2 and TRBJ1-1, with 7 bases matching TRBD1. Germline loops: CDR1 SNHLY, CDR2 FYNNEI. The V segment lost 4 bases and the J segment 4 bases; nucleotides outside the gene matches: 6. CDR3 size: 14 residues. CDR3 region: CASSVEGASTEAFF. DNA for the CDR3: TGTGCCAGCAGTGTGGAGGGGGCGAGCACTGAAGCTTTCTTT.

The chain joins TRBV4-3 to TRBJ1-5, with D possibly TRBD1 on 5 matching bases. CDR3 length: 15 residues. Per germline, CDR1 LGHNA and CDR2 YSLEER. Trimming cost V 4 bases and J 4 bases, with 14 bases left between them. In nucleotides, the CDR3 is TGCGCCAGCAGCCGAACTCTTGGGGGGAATCAGCCCCAGCATTTT. Its protein is CASSRTLGGNQPQHF.

This chain connects TRBV4-3 to TRBJ1-6; TRBD1 matches at 10 bases. This CDR3 comprises 13 residues. Trimming cost V 4 bases and J 9 bases; bases outside gene matches: 0. CDR1 and CDR2 from the germline V gene are LGHNA and YSLEER. The CDR3 DNA reads TGCGCCAGCAGCCGGGACAGGGGTTCACCCCTCCACTTT. It codes for CASSRDRGSPLHF.

The J gene is TRBJ1-5, the V gene TRBV6-2 or TRBV6-3; no firm D call. Germline V gene data show CDR1 as MNHEY and CDR2 as SVGEGT. The V end lost 5 bases, the J end lost 2 bases, and 13 bases lay between the germline ends. This CDR3 contains 15 residues. The CDR3 spells CASSPGKNGNQPQHF. CDR3 DNA sequence: TGTGCCAGCAGTCCCGGAAAGAACGGCAATCAGCCCCAGCATTTT.

The chain uses TRBV4-1 and TRBJ1-2; 7 bases line up with TRBD1. Germline CDR1 reads MGHRA; CDR2 reads YSYEKL. The CDR3 has 17 amino acids. The trim removed 3 bases at V and 7 bases at J, leaving 17 bases unmatched. The CDR3 protein is CASSHSPDRENMGGYTF. The CDR3 DNA sequence: TGCGCCAGCAGCCACTCTCCCGACAGGGAGAATATGGGTGGCTACACCTTC.

The genes are TRBV5-4 and TRBJ1-2, with D unresolved. The CDR3 runs 14 residues. Between the trimmed V and J ends, which lost 5 bases and 2 bases, there was a span of 13 bases. The germline CDR1 and CDR2 sequences are SGHNT and YYREEE (reference sequence). The CDR3 DNA sequence: TGTGCCAGCAGGTATGAAGGCGGAAACTATGGCTACACCTTC. Its protein is CASRYEGGNYGYTF.

The CDR3 is CASSVAPGLLTDTQYF. The DNA of the CDR3 is TGTGCCAGCAGCGTAGCTCCCGGACTGCTCACAGATACGCAGTATTTT. This rearrangement joins TRBV9 to TRBJ2-3; maybe TRBD2 (5 bases). Deletions cut 0 bases from V and 2 bases from J, with 13 bases between. The germline gives CDR1 SGDLS, CDR2 YYNGEE. The CDR3 is 16 amino acids.

V usage is TRBV6-2 or TRBV6-3 and J usage is TRBJ2-1, with no clear D. The V gene's germline CDR1 is MNHEY and CDR2 SVGEGT. V was trimmed by 4 bases and J by 10 bases, leaving 14 bases between them. The length of the CDR3 is 13 residues. CDR3 coding DNA: TGTGCCAGCAGTTCCCCTATCGGGCGGGAGCAGTTCTTC. Its protein is CASSSPIGREQFF.

The chain links TRBV2 to TRBJ2-5; D unresolved. V dropped 7 bases and J dropped 1 base, with 4 bases sitting between them. This CDR3 comprises 11 residues. Germline V gene data show CDR1 as SNHLY and CDR2 as FYNNEI. Here the CDR3 reads CASTFQETQYF. CDR3 sequence (DNA): TGTGCCAGCACCTTCCAAGAGACCCAGTACTTC. The full variable domain, with the rest looked up from reference TRBV2 and TRBJ2-5, is EPEVTQTPSHQVTQMGQEVILRCVPISNHLYFYWYRQILGQKVEFLVSFYNNEISEKSEIFDDQFSVERPDGSNFTLKIRSTKLEDSAMYFCASTFQETQYFGPGTRLLVL.

The chain links TRBV10-1 to TRBJ1-1; D may be TRBD1 (5 bases). Germline lookup yields CDR1 WNHNN and CDR2 SYGVQD (reference sequence). V lost 4 bases and J lost 5, with 14 bases in between. This CDR3 is built from 14 residues. The CDR3 sequence: CASSAEGRSTEAFF. The CDR3 DNA reads TGCGCCAGCAGTGCCGAGGGGAGAAGTACTGAAGCTTTCTTT.

The DNA of the CDR3 is TGCGCCAGCAGCTTGGAAGACACTGAAGCTTTCTTT. This codes for CASSLEDTEAFF. The V call is TRBV5-1, the J call TRBJ1-1; D is unresolved. V was trimmed by 0 bases and J by 3 bases, leaving 3 bases between them. Germline V gives CDR1 SGHRS, CDR2 YFSETQ. This CDR3 has 12 amino acids. Drawing the rest from reference TRBV5-1 and TRBJ1-1, the complete variable domain is KAGVTQTPRYLIKTRGQQVTLSCSPISGHRSVSWYQQTPGQGLQFLFEYFSETQRNKGNFPGRFSGRQFSNSRSEMNVSTLELGDSALYLCASSLEDTEAFFGQGTRLTVV.

The V and J genes are TRBV5-5 and TRBJ2-7, with 7 bases aligning to TRBD1. Trimming cost V 3 bases and J 2 bases; bases outside gene matches: 8. The CDR3 totals 15 residues. CDR1 is SGHKS and CDR2 is YYEKEE in the germline V gene (reference sequence). Written as DNA, the CDR3 is TGTGCCAGCAGCTACAGGGGAAGCGACCCCTACGAGCAGTACTTC. Translated: CASSYRGSDPYEQYF.

The chain has TRBV4-1 and TRBJ2-3; 11 nucleotides match TRBD2. CDR3 length: 13 residues. The ends lost 9 bases at V and 2 bases at J; junction bases unmatched: 1. Looked up from germline, CDR1 is MGHRA and CDR2 is YSYEKL. The CDR3 spells CASSGGATDTQYF. DNA for the CDR3: TGCGCCAGTAGCGGGGGGGCCACAGATACGCAGTATTTT.

DNA for the CDR3: TGTGCCAGCAGGGGAACAGGGTTGGGCTACACCTTC. It translates to CASRGTGLGYTF. This sequence joins TRBV2 and TRBJ1-2; possible D gene TRBD1, 6 bases. The CDR3 length is 12 residues. Deletions cut 6 bases from V and 8 bases from J, with 13 bases between. CDR1 and CDR2 from the germline V gene are SNHLY and FYNNEI. Complete variable domain (other parts from reference TRBV2 and TRBJ1-2): EPEVTQTPSHQVTQMGQEVILRCVPISNHLYFYWYRQILGQKVEFLVSFYNNEISEKSEIFDDQFSVERPDGSNFTLKIRSTKLEDSAMYFCASRGTGLGYTFGSGTRLTVV.